One sample yielded the 18 T cell receptor beta chains listed below, sequenced in a study of T cell responses to AZD1222 COVID-19 vaccine. Generated by immunoSEQ multiplex PCR, the TCRdb table keeps only in-frame clones and is missing some. This sample yields about 160,000 clones, of which 88% are seen a single time; around 5.9% belongs to the top ten. This material consisted of peripheral blood, taken on day 0 of AZD1222 vaccination. These receptors all come from an adult in good health.

This chain uses TRBV18 with TRBJ2-2; no clear D gene. The V end was cut by 3 bases, the J end by 6 bases, with 17 bases between. This CDR3 has 16 amino acids. Germline V gene sequence: CDR1 KGHSH, CDR2 LQKENI. The CDR3 loop is CASSPLGPPVPGELFF. The DNA for the CDR3 is TGTGCCAGCTCACCCCTGGGCCCTCCGGTCCCCGGGGAGCTGTTTTTT.

The chain is built from TRBV6-2 or TRBV6-3 and TRBJ1-4; D gene unclear. V lost 2 bases and J lost 14, with 18 bases in between. The CDR3 is 14 amino acids. The germline gives CDR1 MNHEY, CDR2 SVGEGT. The CDR3 sequence is CASSYESAGADLFF. DNA of the CDR3: TGTGCCAGCAGTTACGAGTCGGCAGGTGCGGATCTGTTTTTT.

J is TRBJ1-2 and V is TRBV28; D is perhaps TRBD1 (6 bases). Per the germline V gene, CDR1 is MDHEN and CDR2 is SYDVKM. Trimming pared 2 bases from V and 4 bases from J, leaving 14 bases between. This CDR3 spans 15 amino acids. CDR3 coding DNA: TGTGCCAGCAGTTTAATCGGGGCAGGGGCCTATGGCTACACCTTC. Residues: CASSLIGAGAYGYTF.

The chain employs TRBV4-2 and TRBJ2-3, with 12 positions matching TRBD2. Looked up from germline, CDR1 is LGHNA and CDR2 is YNFKEQ. The CDR3 contains 18 residues. V dropped 4 bases and J dropped 2; count of bases not matched to a gene: 10. CDR3 sequence: CASSLQFRTSGTTDTQYF. DNA of the CDR3: TGTGCCAGCAGCCTTCAGTTCCGGACTAGCGGGACCACAGATACGCAGTATTTT.

This sequence joins TRBV27 and TRBJ1-2, with D tentatively TRBD1 (5 bases). This CDR3 comprises 14 residues. Germline lookup yields CDR1 MNHEY and CDR2 SMNVEV (reference sequence). V shed 5 bases and J shed 8 bases, with 18 bases lying between them. In nucleotides, the CDR3 is TGTGCCAGCAGTCCGGCCGGGGCCCTGGGGGGCTACACCTTC. It is translated as CASSPAGALGGYTF.

V and J are TRBV4-3 and TRBJ2-1; 15 bases match TRBD2. This CDR3 has 16 residues. Germline V gene sequence: CDR1 LGHNA, CDR2 YSLEER. The V and J ends lost 4 bases and 8 bases, in that order; junction bases with no gene match: 6. This CDR3 reads CASSRGLAGGPHEQFF. CDR3 nucleotides: TGCGCCAGCAGCCGCGGACTAGCGGGAGGGCCCCATGAGCAGTTCTTC.

This clone was detected only a few times. Other DNA sequences from this sample encode an identical CDR3 as well. The V and J genes are TRBV4-2 and TRBJ1-1; 10 nucleotides align to TRBD1. V shed 1 base, J shed 4 bases, and the junction held 3 bases outside the gene matches. The germline V gene has CDR1 LGHNA and CDR2 YNFKEQ. The CDR3 is 15 amino acids. The CDR3 here is CASSQARTGGTEAFF. In DNA form, the CDR3 reads TGTGCCAGCAGCCAAGCGAGGACAGGGGGCACTGAAGCTTTCTTT.

The chain joins TRBV19 to TRBJ1-3, with D perhaps matching TRBD1 (5 bases). Germline CDR1 reads LNHDA; CDR2 reads SQIVND (reference sequence). The V gene lost 5 bases and the J gene lost 0 bases, with 20 bases spanning the gap. The length of the CDR3 is 18 residues. The CDR3 DNA reads as TGTGCCAGTAGTCCCCGATTACAGAGACAGCACTCTGGAAACACCATATATTTT. Translated: CASSPRLQRQHSGNTIYF.

For the CDR3, the DNA is TGTGCCAGCAGTTTAGTGGGCTATGGCTACACCTTC. This codes for CASSLVGYGYTF. The chain joins TRBV12-3 or TRBV12-4 to TRBJ1-2; D not certain. The CDR3 spans 12 residues. The germline V and J ends were trimmed by 1 base and 4 bases, with 4 bases remaining between them.

The rearrangement joins TRBV24-1 to TRBJ2-2; TRBD1 or TRBD2 may be the D gene (5 bases each). CDR1 and CDR2 (germline): KGHDR, SFDVKD. This CDR3 is 15 amino acids long. The V and J ends lost 3 bases and 3 bases respectively, with 10 bases between them. The CDR3 region is CATSDNRGHTGELFF. The CDR3 DNA is TGTGCCACCAGTGATAACCGGGGCCACACCGGGGAGCTGTTTTTT.

V is TRBV19 and J is TRBJ2-1; TRBD2 aligns across 16 bases. The CDR3 covers 16 residues. V dropped 4 bases and J dropped 8; count of bases not matched to a gene: 5. Germline V gives CDR1 LNHDA, CDR2 SQIVND (reference sequence). The CDR3 coding sequence is TGTGCCAGTAGTAAGGGACTAGCGGGGGGGCCCTATGAGCAGTTCTTC. It yields the protein CASSKGLAGGPYEQFF.

This chain uses TRBV5-5 with TRBJ1-3; 10 nucleotides line up with TRBD1. This CDR3 comprises 20 residues. The germline V gene encodes CDR1 SGHKS and CDR2 YYEKEE (reference sequence). The V segment lost 2 bases and the J segment 4 bases; nucleotides outside the gene matches: 18. CDR3 sequence (DNA): TGTGCCAGCAGCTTTCTCCGGACAGGGGGTGAACGGGCCCAGGGAAACACCATATATTTT. Its translation: CASSFLRTGGERAQGNTIYF.

This rearrangement joins TRBV27 to TRBJ2-7, with 12 bases matching TRBD1. The V segment lost 8 bases and the J segment 0 bases; nucleotides outside the gene matches: 5. The germline CDR1 and CDR2 sequences are MNHEY and SMNVEV (reference sequence). The CDR3 has 15 residues. The CDR3 region has the DNA TGTGCCAGCGGCGGGGACAGGGGGCCCTCCTACGAGCAGTACTTC. Protein: CASGGDRGPSYEQYF.

The rearrangement uses TRBV29-1 and TRBJ2-5, with D perhaps being TRBD1 or TRBD2 (5 bases each). Germline CDR1 is SQVTM and CDR2 is ANQGSEA. The CDR3 consists of 12 residues. V lost 2 bases and J lost 6, with 10 bases in between. CDR3 in DNA: TGCAGCGTTGAATTTGGGGGAAAGACCCAGTACTTC. This sequence encodes CSVEFGGKTQYF.

The J gene is TRBJ1-2, the V gene TRBV2, with 8 positions matching TRBD1. After removal of 4 bases from V and 3 bases from J, the junction contained 4 bases not matched to a gene. Per germline, CDR1 SNHLY and CDR2 FYNNEI. There are 14 residues in the CDR3. The chain's CDR3 is CASSGGGQDYGYTF. CDR3 DNA: TGTGCCAGCAGTGGCGGGGGACAGGACTATGGCTACACCTTC.

The chain links TRBV28 to TRBJ2-3; no definite D call. The V gene's germline CDR1 is MDHEN and CDR2 SYDVKM. Trimming cost V 5 bases and J 1 base, with 10 bases left between them. The CDR3 extends over 14 amino acids. CDR3 amino acids: CASSGRARTDTQYF. The CDR3 region has the DNA TGTGCCAGCAGTGGAAGGGCCCGCACAGATACGCAGTATTTT.

A single count supports this clone. V and J are TRBV5-3 and TRBJ2-3; 7 bases are shared with TRBD1. TRBV5-3 is an ORF for which the function is uncertain. This CDR3 has 15 residues. J gave up 1 base and V 0 bases, and 2 bases lay outside the gene matches. CDR3 sequence: CARSLGRGRTDTQYF. Here the CDR3 DNA reads TGTGCCAGAAGCTTGGGAAGGGGGCGCACAGATACGCAGTATTTT.

The chain carries TRBV30 and TRBJ2-2; D is ambiguous. Trimming took off 2 bases at V and 4 bases at J, with 11 bases between the two ends. CDR3 length: 14 amino acids. The germline V gene encodes CDR1 GTSNPN and CDR2 SVGIG (reference sequence). The CDR3 nucleotides read TGTGCCTGGAGTACTGGAGTTGGCACCGGGGAGCTGTTTTTT. Protein product: CAWSTGVGTGELFF.